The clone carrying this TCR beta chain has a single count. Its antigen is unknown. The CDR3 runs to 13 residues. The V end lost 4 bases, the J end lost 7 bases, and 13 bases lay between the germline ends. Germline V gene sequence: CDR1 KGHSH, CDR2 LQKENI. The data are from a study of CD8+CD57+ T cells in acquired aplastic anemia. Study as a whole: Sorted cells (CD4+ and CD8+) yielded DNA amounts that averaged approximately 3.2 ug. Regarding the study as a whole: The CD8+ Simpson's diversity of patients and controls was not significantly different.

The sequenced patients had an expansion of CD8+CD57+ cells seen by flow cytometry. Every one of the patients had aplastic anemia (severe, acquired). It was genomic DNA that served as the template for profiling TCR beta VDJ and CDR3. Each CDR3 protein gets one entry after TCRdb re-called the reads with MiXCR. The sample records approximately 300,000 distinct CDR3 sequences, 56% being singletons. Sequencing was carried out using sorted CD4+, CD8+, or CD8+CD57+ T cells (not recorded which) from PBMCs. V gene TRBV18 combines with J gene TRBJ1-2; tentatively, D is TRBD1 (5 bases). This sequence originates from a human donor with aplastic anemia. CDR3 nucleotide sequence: TGTGCCAGCTCACTTTCAGTAGGGGTTGGCTACACCTTC. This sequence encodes CASSLSVGVGYTF.